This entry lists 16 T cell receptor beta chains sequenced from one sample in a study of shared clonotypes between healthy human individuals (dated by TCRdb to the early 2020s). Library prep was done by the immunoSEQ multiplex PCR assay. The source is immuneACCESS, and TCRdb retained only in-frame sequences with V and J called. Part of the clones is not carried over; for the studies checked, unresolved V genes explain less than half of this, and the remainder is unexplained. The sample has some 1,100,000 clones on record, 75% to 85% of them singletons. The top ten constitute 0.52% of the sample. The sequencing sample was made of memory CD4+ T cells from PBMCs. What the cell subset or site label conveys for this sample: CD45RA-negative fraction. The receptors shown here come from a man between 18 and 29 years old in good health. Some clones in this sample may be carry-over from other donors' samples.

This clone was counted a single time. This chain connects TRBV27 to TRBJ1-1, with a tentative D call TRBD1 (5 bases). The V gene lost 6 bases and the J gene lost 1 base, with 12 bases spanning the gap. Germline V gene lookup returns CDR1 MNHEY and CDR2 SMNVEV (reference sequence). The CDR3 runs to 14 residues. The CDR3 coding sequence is TGTGCCAGCAGAGTGACAGCCTGGAACACTGAAGCTTTCTTT. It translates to CASRVTAWNTEAFF.

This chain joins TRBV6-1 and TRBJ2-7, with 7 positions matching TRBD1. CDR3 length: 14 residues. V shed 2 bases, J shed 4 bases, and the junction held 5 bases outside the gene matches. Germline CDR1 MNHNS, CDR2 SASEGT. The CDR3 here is CASSELGGSYEQYF. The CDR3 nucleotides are TGTGCCAGCAGTGAACTAGGGGGCTCATACGAGCAGTACTTC.

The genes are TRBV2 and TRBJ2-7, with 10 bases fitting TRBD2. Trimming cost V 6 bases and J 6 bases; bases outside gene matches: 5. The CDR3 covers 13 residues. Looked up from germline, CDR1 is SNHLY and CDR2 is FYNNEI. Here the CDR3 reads CASSGTSASEQYF. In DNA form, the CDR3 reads TGTGCCAGCAGCGGGACTAGCGCTTCCGAGCAGTACTTC.

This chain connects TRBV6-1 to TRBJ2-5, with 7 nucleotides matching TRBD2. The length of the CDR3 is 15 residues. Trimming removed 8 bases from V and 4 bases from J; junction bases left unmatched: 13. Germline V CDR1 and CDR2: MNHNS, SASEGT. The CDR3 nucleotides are TGTGCCAGCTGCCCCTCTTGGGGAGGGGTAGAGACCCAGTACTTC. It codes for CASCPSWGGVETQYF.

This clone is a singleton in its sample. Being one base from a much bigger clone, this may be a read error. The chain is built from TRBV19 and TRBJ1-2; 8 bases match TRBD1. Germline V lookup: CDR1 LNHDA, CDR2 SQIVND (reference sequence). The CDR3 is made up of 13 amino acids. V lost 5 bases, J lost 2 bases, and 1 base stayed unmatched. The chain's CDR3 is CASSRQGNYGYTF. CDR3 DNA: TGTGCCAGTAGTCGACAGGGGAACTATGGCTACACCTTC.

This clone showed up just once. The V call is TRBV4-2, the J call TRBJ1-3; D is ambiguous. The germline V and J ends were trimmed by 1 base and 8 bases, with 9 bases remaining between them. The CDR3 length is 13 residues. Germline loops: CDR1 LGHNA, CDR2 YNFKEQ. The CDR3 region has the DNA TGTGCCAGCAGCCAAGCTGTCAGAGACACCATATATTTT. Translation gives CASSQAVRDTIYF.

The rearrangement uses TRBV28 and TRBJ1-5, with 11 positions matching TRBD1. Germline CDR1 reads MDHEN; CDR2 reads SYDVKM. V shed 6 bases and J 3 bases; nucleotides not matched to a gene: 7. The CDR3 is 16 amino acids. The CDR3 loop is CASRRGTGGPNQPQHF. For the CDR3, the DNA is TGTGCCAGCAGGCGGGGGACAGGGGGTCCCAATCAGCCCCAGCATTTT.

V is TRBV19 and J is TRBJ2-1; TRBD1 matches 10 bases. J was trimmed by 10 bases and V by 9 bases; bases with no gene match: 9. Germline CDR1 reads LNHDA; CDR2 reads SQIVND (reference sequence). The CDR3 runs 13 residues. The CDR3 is CASTRQGAGEQFF. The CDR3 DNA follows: TGTGCCAGCACAAGACAGGGGGCGGGGGAGCAGTTCTTC.

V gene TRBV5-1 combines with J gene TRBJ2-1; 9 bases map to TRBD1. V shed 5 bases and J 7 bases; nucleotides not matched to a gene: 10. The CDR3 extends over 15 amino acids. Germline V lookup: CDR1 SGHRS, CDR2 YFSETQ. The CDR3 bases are TGCGCCAGCAGTCTCGGGGGACAGGGTCATAATGAGCAGTTCTTC. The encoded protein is CASSLGGQGHNEQFF.

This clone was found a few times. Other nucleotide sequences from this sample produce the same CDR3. This chain's CDR3 is CASSSPYEQYF. The CDR3 nucleotides are TGTGCCAGCAGTTCTCCCTACGAGCAGTACTTC. The gene calls are TRBV28 and TRBJ2-7; the D is unclear. CDR1 and CDR2 from the germline V gene are MDHEN and SYDVKM. The V and J ends lost 4 bases and 2 bases respectively, with 3 bases between them. This CDR3 contains 11 residues.

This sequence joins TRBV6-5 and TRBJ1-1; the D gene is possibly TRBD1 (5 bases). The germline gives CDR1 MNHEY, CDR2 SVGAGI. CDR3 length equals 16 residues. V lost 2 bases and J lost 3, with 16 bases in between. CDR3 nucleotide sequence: TGTGCCAGCAGTTACAACTGGGGGGTGGCGGACACTGAAGCTTTCTTT. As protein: CASSYNWGVADTEAFF.

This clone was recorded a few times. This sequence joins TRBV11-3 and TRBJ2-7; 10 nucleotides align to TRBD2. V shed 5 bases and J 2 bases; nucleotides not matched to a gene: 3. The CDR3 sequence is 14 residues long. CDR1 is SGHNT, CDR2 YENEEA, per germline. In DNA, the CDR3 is TGTGCCAGCAGCCTAGCGGGAGTCGCCTACGAGCAGTACTTC. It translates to CASSLAGVAYEQYF.

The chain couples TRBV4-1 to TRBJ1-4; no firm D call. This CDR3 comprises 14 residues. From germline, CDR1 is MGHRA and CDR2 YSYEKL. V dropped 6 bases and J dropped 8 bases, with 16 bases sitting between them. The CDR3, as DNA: TGCGCCAGCAGGCCCGCAATGCCCTGGGAAAAACTGTTTTTT. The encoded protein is CASRPAMPWEKLFF.

The CDR3 sequence: CASSLEGTLSDNEQFF. Written as DNA, the CDR3 is TGTGCCAGCAGCTTAGAGGGGACGCTTTCCGATAATGAGCAGTTCTTC. V and J are TRBV11-3 and TRBJ2-1; perhaps D is TRBD1 or TRBD2 (5 bases each). Looked up from germline, CDR1 is SGHNT and CDR2 is YENEEA. With 0 bases removed from V and 7 bases from J, the gap between germline ends came to 16 bases. This CDR3 comprises 16 residues.

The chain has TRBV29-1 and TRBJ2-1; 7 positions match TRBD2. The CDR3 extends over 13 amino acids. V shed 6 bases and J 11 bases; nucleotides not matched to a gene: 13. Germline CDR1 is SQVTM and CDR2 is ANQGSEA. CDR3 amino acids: CSVERDYHPKQFF. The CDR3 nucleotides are TGCAGCGTCGAGCGGGACTATCATCCGAAGCAGTTCTTC.

The CDR3 nucleotides are TGTGCCAGTAGTATTGGGGCGGTCTATGGCTACACCTTC. Translation: CASSIGAVYGYTF. This chain links TRBV19 with TRBJ1-2, with D possibly being TRBD1 (5 bases). Trimming took off 3 bases at V and 4 bases at J, with 9 bases between the two ends. The CDR3 is 13 residues long. The germline V gene encodes CDR1 LNHDA and CDR2 SQIVND (reference sequence).